The sequence of this TCR beta chain was determined in a study of Graves' ophthalmopathy and Graves' hyperthyroidism. Germline V gene lookup returns CDR1 DFQATT and CDR2 SNEGSKA (reference sequence). Trimming removed 0 bases from V and 5 bases from J, with 22 bases in between. This CDR3 has 17 residues. The TCR beta CDR3 regions underwent amplification from RNA transcripts. The first-round RT-PCR employed HTBI primers together with the Qiagen OneStep RT-PCR kit. A multiplex PCR was then performed as the second round. TCRdb reprocessed the multiplex PCR reads with MiXCR, giving one entry per CDR3 protein. This table holds about 550,000 distinct CDR3 sequences, about 40% found once. Overall study results and limits: The blood repertoire also included most expanded thyroid clonotypes above 0.001 frequency.

This clonotype has at least ten counts. Its target is unknown. The origin of this receptor is an adult man with Graves' hyperthyroidism. This chain links TRBV20-1 with TRBJ1-1, with TRBD1 as a possible D gene (5 bases). Sequencing was performed on peripheral blood or thyroid tissue (not recorded which). CDR3 sequence reads: CSARDKQEYLPLTEAFF. The CDR3 nucleotides are TGCAGTGCTAGAGATAAACAGGAATACCTCCCCTTGACTGAAGCTTTCTTT.